The 14 T cell receptor beta chains below all came from one sample that was sequenced in a study of cytomegalovirus exposure and HLA in healthy donors. 13 Jbeta primers and 60 Vbeta primers were used for the PCR. Using immunoSEQ multiplex PCR, the repertoire was profiled, and TCRdb retains in-frame clones only, with some absent. Among 130,000 or so clones listed, 65% to 90% were seen once. The sample was PBMCs. Every receptor here comes from a woman in her 40s in good health and CMV-seronegative.

The chain recombines TRBV9 with TRBJ2-7; the D is unclear. V was pared by 3 bases and J by 0 bases, with 10 bases between. From germline, CDR1 is SGDLS and CDR2 YYNGEE. The CDR3 extends over 14 amino acids. CDR3 DNA sequence: TGTGCCAGCAGCGGAGAGCCAACCTCCTACGAGCAGTACTTC. The encoded protein is CASSGEPTSYEQYF.

The chain links TRBV6-6 to TRBJ1-2, with D possibly being TRBD1 (5 bases). The length of the CDR3 is 13 residues. Trimming took off 4 bases at V and 8 bases at J, with 14 bases between the two ends. From germline, CDR1 is MNHNY and CDR2 SVGAGI (reference sequence). The CDR3 region is CASSSSGFDGYTF. CDR3 in DNA: TGTGCCAGCAGTTCGTCAGGGTTTGACGGCTACACCTTC.

This clone was observed a few times. Other DNA variants within this sample encode the same CDR3. The chain combines TRBV6-4 with TRBJ2-3, with a tentative D call TRBD2 (6 bases). The germline V and J ends were trimmed by 0 bases and 1 base, with 8 bases remaining between them. CDR3 length equals 15 residues. Germline lookup yields CDR1 MRHNA and CDR2 SNTAGT. The CDR3 protein is CASSDSASGTDTQYF. The CDR3 region has the DNA TGTGCCAGCAGTGACTCAGCTAGCGGCACAGATACGCAGTATTTT.

The rearrangement links TRBV9 to TRBJ2-1; D might be TRBD1 (5 bases). The V end lost 8 bases, the J end lost 0 bases, and 18 bases lay between the germline ends. Germline assignment: CDR1 SGDLS and CDR2 YYNGEE. The CDR3 sequence is 16 residues long. CDR3 bases: TGTGCCAGGGCCCCACAGGAAACGGACTCCTACAATGAGCAGTTCTTC. This gives the protein CARAPQETDSYNEQFF.

The chain recombines TRBV5-4 with TRBJ2-7, with 11 positions matching TRBD2. CDR1 SGHNT and CDR2 YYREEE come from the germline V gene (reference sequence). CDR3 length: 16 residues. J gave up 2 bases and V 3 bases, and 7 bases lay outside the gene matches. Here the CDR3 reads CASSSSTSGTPYEQYF. The CDR3 nucleotides are TGTGCCAGCAGCTCTTCGACTAGCGGGACACCCTACGAGCAGTACTTC.

The chain has TRBV2 and TRBJ1-1; the D is unclear. V lost 6 bases to trimming and J lost 0 bases, with 11 bases between them. This CDR3 spans 14 amino acids. Germline V gives CDR1 SNHLY, CDR2 FYNNEI. The CDR3 DNA reads as TGTGCCAGCAGGGGCCCAACCCTGAACACTGAAGCTTTCTTT. It specifies CASRGPTLNTEAFF.

V usage is TRBV27 and J usage is TRBJ2-3; D possibly corresponds to TRBD2 (5 bases). From germline, CDR1 is MNHEY and CDR2 SMNVEV (reference sequence). The CDR3 covers 13 residues. V was trimmed by 8 bases and J by 0 bases, leaving 9 bases between them. In DNA form, the CDR3 reads TGTGCCAGCGGACGGAGGAGCACAGATACGCAGTATTTT. Amino acid sequence: CASGRRSTDTQYF.

The chain recombines TRBV7-6 with TRBJ1-1; 8 bases align to TRBD1. Per the germline V gene, CDR1 is SGHVS and CDR2 is FNYEAQ. V lost 5 bases and J lost 3; bases outside the gene matches: 11. CDR3 length: 16 residues. CDR3 in DNA: TGTGCCAGCAGCCCTCGCCAGGGGGCGGTTGACACTGAAGCTTTCTTT. It translates to CASSPRQGAVDTEAFF.

The genes are TRBV21-1 and TRBJ2-2; the table calls TRBD1, which could not be checked here. TRBV21-1 is shown as a pseudogene. This CDR3 contains 15 residues. CDR3 DNA: TGTGCCAGCAGGCCAGGGACAGGGAACACCGGGGAGCTGTTTTTT. Translating it yields CASRPGTGNTGELFF.

This clone was counted only a few times. The chain combines TRBV15 with TRBJ1-2; 8 bases line up with TRBD1. V trimming: 3 bases; J trimming: 0 bases; junction bases outside the gene matches: 0. The germline CDR1 and CDR2 sequences are LNHNV and YYDKDF (reference sequence). CDR3 size: 14 residues. In DNA form, the CDR3 reads TGTGCCACCAGCAGGGGACAGGCTAACTATGGCTACACCTTC. As protein: CATSRGQANYGYTF.

This chain links TRBV19 with TRBJ1-2; no firm D call. V was shortened by 6 bases and J by 3 bases, with 11 bases between the two germline ends. This CDR3 has 13 amino acids. The germline gives CDR1 LNHDA, CDR2 SQIVND (reference sequence). The CDR3, as DNA: TGTGCCAGTAGAGAACCAGGTTACTATGGCTACACCTTC. Translated: CASREPGYYGYTF.

The V and J genes are TRBV12-2 and TRBJ2-7; TRBD1 is the table's D call, not checked against the DNA. TRBV12-2 is deemed a pseudogene. The CDR3 runs 14 residues. The CDR3 coding sequence is TGTGCAAGTCGCTTAGGGGACAGACTCTACGAGCAGTACTTC. This gives the protein CASRLGDRLYEQYF.

V is TRBV25-1 and J is TRBJ1-4, with 9 nucleotides matching TRBD1. Germline V gene data show CDR1 as MGHDK and CDR2 as SYGVNS. Losses at the gene ends were 5 bases for V and 8 bases for J; bases not matched to a gene: 12. The CDR3 is made up of 16 amino acids. The DNA of the CDR3 is TGTGCCAGCAGTCCCCTGGGGACAGGGAGGGACGAAAAACTGTTTTTT. Its translation is CASSPLGTGRDEKLFF.

In DNA form, the CDR3 reads TGTGCCAGCAGCCAGGCGGGCACCGCTAATGAGCAGTTCTTC. Translating gives CASSQAGTANEQFF. This rearrangement joins TRBV28 to TRBJ2-1; a possible D gene is TRBD2 (5 bases). The CDR3 is made up of 14 amino acids. The V and J ends lost 6 bases and 7 bases respectively, with 16 bases between them. Germline loops: CDR1 MDHEN, CDR2 SYDVKM.